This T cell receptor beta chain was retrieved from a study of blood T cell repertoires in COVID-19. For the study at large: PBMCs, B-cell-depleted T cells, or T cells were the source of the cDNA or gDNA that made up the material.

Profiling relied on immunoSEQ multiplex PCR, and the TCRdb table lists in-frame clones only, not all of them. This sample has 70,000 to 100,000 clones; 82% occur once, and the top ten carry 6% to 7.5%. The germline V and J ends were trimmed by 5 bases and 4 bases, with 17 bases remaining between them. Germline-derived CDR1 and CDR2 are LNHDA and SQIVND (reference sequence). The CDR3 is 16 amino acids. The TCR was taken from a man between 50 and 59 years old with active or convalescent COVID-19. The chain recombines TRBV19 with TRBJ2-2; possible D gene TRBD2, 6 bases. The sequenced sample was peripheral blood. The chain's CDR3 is CASSPVTGESTGELFF. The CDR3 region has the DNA TGTGCCAGTAGTCCCGTTACGGGGGAGTCCACCGGGGAGCTGTTTTTT.